This T cell receptor beta chain was captured by sequencing in a study of CD8+CD57+ T cells in acquired aplastic anemia. This clonotype was counted ten times or more. CD8+CD57+ cell expansion, shown by flow cytometry, had occurred in the patients selected for sequencing. Per germline, CDR1 SGHNT and CDR2 YYREEE (reference sequence). This CDR3 has 12 residues. V was trimmed by 1 base and J by 4 bases, leaving 5 bases between them. Genomic DNA templated the TCR beta VDJ and CDR3 profiling. TCRdb analysed the reads with MiXCR anew, one entry per CDR3 protein. The sample includes 160,000 or so distinct CDR3 sequences, approximately 44% seen only once; the top ten take roughly 3.2%.

The sequence derives from a human donor with aplastic anemia. The sample comprised sorted CD4+, CD8+, or CD8+CD57+ T cells (not recorded which) from PBMCs. The V call is TRBV5-4, the J call TRBJ1-2; D uncertain. CDR3 residues: CASSLTSYGYTF. The CDR3 region has the DNA TGTGCCAGCAGCTTGACAAGCTATGGCTACACCTTC.